This T cell receptor (beta chain) was documented in a study of blood T cell repertoires in COVID-19. Looking at the study overall: COVID-19 samples from acute and convalescent phases originated in the United States, Italy and Spain. Sources were T cells, B-cell-depleted T cells, or PBMCs; the material itself was cDNA or gDNA.

Source study methods: Researchers report that nucleated cell counts were estimated from reference gene primer amplification. Repertoires were generated with immunoSEQ multiplex PCR, while TCRdb's copy carries only in-frame clones and drops some. V and J calls and clone size are given by that table; D and trimming were obtained from the DNA. The sample has under 200,000 clones, approximately 86% seen once; the top ten hold 2% to 3%. Germline CDR1 reads MNHEY; CDR2 reads SMNVEV (reference sequence). The CDR3 has 19 residues. V shed 2 bases and J shed 0 bases, with 17 bases lying between them. In Seattle, patients joined the study during active infection and were tracked longitudinally.

Sequenced sample: peripheral blood. This TCR came from a woman of 80 years or more with COVID-19, enrolled during active disease. This rearrangement joins TRBV27 to TRBJ1-6; weak D call: TRBD1 (6 bases). CDR3 nucleotides: TGTGCCAGCAGTTTAAGGTCGACAGGTCTTTACTCCTATAATTCACCCCTCCACTTT. Its protein is CASSLRSTGLYSYNSPLHF.